Below are 17 T cell receptor beta chains sequenced from a single sample in a study of regulatory T cells in long-lasting Graves disease. Documented time point: newly diagnosed GD, antithyroid drugs for less than 3 months. Researchers made the TCR library from RNA that was extracted from PBMCs. The TCR beta library used iRepertoire HTBI primers with Arm-PCR amplification of CDR3. One entry per CDR3 protein results from TCRdb running MiXCR on the multiplex PCR reads. Seen here are 620,000 or so distinct CDR3 sequences, roughly 16% observed once, and the top ten hold roughly 18%. The same specimen was also included in a second study, on T cells in Graves' hyperthyroidism and ophthalmopathy.

The sample here was peripheral blood mononuclear cells (PBMCs), taken at new diagnosis, from a patient treated with antithyroid drugs. The receptors shown here come from a young woman with Graves disease.

This clonotype was recorded a few times. The V call is TRBV6-1, the J call TRBJ2-3; no firm D call. Trimming removed 0 bases at V and 3 bases at J, with 10 bases between. CDR3 length equals 15 residues. Germline CDR1 reads MNHNS; CDR2 reads SASEGT. DNA for the CDR3: TGTGCCAGCAGTGAAGCCCCTGGCCCAACAGATACGCAGTATTTT. It yields the protein CASSEAPGPTDTQYF.

There are a few counts of this clonotype. V usage is TRBV18 and J usage is TRBJ2-3; D gene unclear. The CDR3 contains 15 residues. V lost 4 bases to trimming and J lost 0 bases, with 11 bases between them. Germline V lookup: CDR1 KGHSH, CDR2 LQKENI. The CDR3 region is CASSRGFISTDTQYF. The CDR3 DNA reads as TGTGCCAGCTCACGCGGTTTCATTAGCACAGATACGCAGTATTTT.

Worth noting for this clonotype: This may stem from a read error, because a much larger clone lies one nucleotide away. The chain employs TRBV20-1 and TRBJ2-7; D may be TRBD1 or TRBD2 (5 bases each). The ends were cut back, 5 bases at V and 4 bases at J, with 18 bases in the middle. In germline, CDR1 is DFQATT, CDR2 SNEGSKA (reference sequence). This CDR3 is 14 amino acids long. The CDR3 sequence: CSALLRGSPYEQYF. DNA of the CDR3: TGCAGTGCTCTCTTGAGGGGCTCTCCGTACGAGCAGTACTTC.

At least ten counts were recorded for this clonotype. This chain uses TRBV9 with TRBJ2-4; D is uncertain. The CDR3 is made up of 15 amino acids. V was cut by 0 bases and J by 0 bases, with 7 bases left in between. Germline values: CDR1 SGDLS, CDR2 YYNGEE. CDR3 in amino acids: CASSVGARAKNIQYF. The CDR3 coding sequence is TGTGCCAGCAGCGTAGGAGCCCGAGCCAAAAACATTCAGTACTTC.

This clonotype was seen repeatedly, ten times or more. The chain has TRBV27 and TRBJ1-5, with TRBD1 as a possible D gene (5 bases). The CDR3 has 14 residues. Trimming left V 4 bases short and J 3 bases short, with 10 bases between. Germline CDR1 is MNHEY and CDR2 is SMNVEV (reference sequence). CDR3 nucleotide sequence: TGTGCCAGCAGTTCGCTCAGGGTCAATCAGCCCCAGCATTTT. It translates to CASSSLRVNQPQHF.

Only one count was recorded for this clonotype. A much larger clone lies a single base off, so this may be a read error. The chain's CDR3 is CASRLTSPYEQFF. The CDR3 coding sequence is TGTGCCAGCAGACTGACTAGTCCGTACGAGCAGTTCTTC. This chain links TRBV28 with TRBJ2-1, with D possibly being TRBD2 (6 bases). There are 13 residues in the CDR3. V was clipped by 6 bases and J by 10 bases, with 16 bases between them. CDR1 and CDR2 from the germline V gene are MDHEN and SYDVKM.

The sample holds many counts of this clonotype. This chain connects TRBV18 to TRBJ2-7; 9 bases map to TRBD1. With 3 bases clipped from V and 2 bases from J, the junction kept 5 bases outside the gene matches. Germline CDR1 reads KGHSH; CDR2 reads LQKENI. The CDR3 is 15 amino acids. As DNA, the CDR3 is TGTGCCAGCTCACCCAGGACAGGGGCGGCCTACGAGCAGTACTTC. As protein: CASSPRTGAAYEQYF.

The genes are TRBV5-5 and TRBJ2-2, with 7 bases lining up with TRBD1. The CDR3 totals 16 residues. In germline, CDR1 is SGHKS, CDR2 YYEKEE (reference sequence). With 0 bases clipped from V and 6 bases from J, the junction kept 8 bases outside the gene matches. The CDR3 nucleotides are TGTGCCAGCAGCTTGGAACCGACAGGGTCAGCCGGGGAGCTGTTTTTT. This translates into CASSLEPTGSAGELFF.

This clonotype came up many times. The V and J genes are TRBV20-1 and TRBJ1-1, with D possibly TRBD1 on 6 matching bases. The CDR3 covers 13 residues. Germline values: CDR1 DFQATT, CDR2 SNEGSKA (reference sequence). The CDR3 coding sequence is TGCACCGGACCGGGGGGGCTGAACACTGAAGCTTTCTTT. This encodes CTGPGGLNTEAFF.

Only a few counts were recorded for this clonotype. The CDR3 reads CASSVVEGATTDTQYF. The CDR3, as DNA: TGTGCCAGCAGCGTAGTTGAGGGGGCGACTACAGATACGCAGTATTTT. The V call is TRBV9, the J call TRBJ2-3; 7 nucleotides match TRBD1. Germline CDR1 SGDLS, CDR2 YYNGEE. After removal of 0 bases from V and 3 bases from J, the junction contained 7 bases not matched to a gene. This CDR3 comprises 16 residues.

This clonotype was found many times. This chain joins TRBV7-3 and TRBJ2-3; D perhaps matches TRBD1 (6 bases). The V and J ends lost 5 bases and 5 bases respectively, with 11 bases between them. CDR1 and CDR2 (germline): SGHTA, FQGTGA. The CDR3 totals 13 residues. The CDR3: CASSRQVGDTQYF. The DNA of the CDR3 is TGTGCCAGCAGCCGACAGGTGGGAGATACGCAGTATTTT.

The gene calls are TRBV7-2 and TRBJ2-1, with 11 bases aligning to TRBD2. The V gene end was trimmed by 3 bases and the J gene end by 11 bases; junction bases not matched to a gene: 3. Germline V gene data show CDR1 as SGHTA and CDR2 as FQGNSA. CDR3 length: 13 residues. The chain's CDR3 is CASSFTSGRKQFF. Here the CDR3 DNA reads TGTGCCAGCAGCTTTACTAGCGGGAGAAAGCAGTTCTTC.

This clonotype appeared many times. This chain links TRBV11-2 with TRBJ1-1; D is undetermined. The germline V gene has CDR1 SGHAT and CDR2 FQNNGV. This CDR3 is 15 amino acids long. Trimming took off 2 bases at V and 3 bases at J, with 13 bases between the two ends. The CDR3 loop is CASSLYGYADTEAFF. The CDR3 nucleotides are TGTGCCAGCAGCTTATATGGCTATGCGGACACTGAAGCTTTCTTT.

Many counts were recorded for this clonotype. The genes are TRBV12-3 or TRBV12-4 and TRBJ1-1, with TRBD1 as a possible D gene (5 bases). Trimming removed 6 bases from V and 4 bases from J, with 12 bases in between. This CDR3 region has 13 residues. The CDR3 region is CASRAGGGTEAFF. Written as DNA, the CDR3 is TGTGCCAGCAGGGCCGGTGGGGGCACTGAAGCTTTCTTT.

This clonotype has a count of ten or more. This chain links TRBV28 with TRBJ1-1, with no clear D. V was cut by 5 bases and J by 0 bases, with 7 bases left in between. The length of the CDR3 is 13 residues. The germline V gene has CDR1 MDHEN and CDR2 SYDVKM. CDR3 protein: CASSIIMNTEAFF. Here the CDR3 DNA reads TGTGCCAGCAGTATTATTATGAACACTGAAGCTTTCTTT. The full variable domain, rest sourced from reference TRBV28 and TRBJ1-1, is DVKVTQSSRYLVKRTGEKVFLECVQDMDHENMFWYRQDPGLGLRLIYFSYDVKMKEKGDIPEGYSVSREKKERFSLILESASTNQTSMYLCASSIIMNTEAFFGQGTRLTVV.

This clonotype was observed a few times. The V call is TRBV7-9, the J call TRBJ1-2; no clear D. Germline V gene data show CDR1 as SEHNR and CDR2 as FQNEAQ (reference sequence). CDR3 length equals 15 residues. Between the trimmed V and J ends, which lost 4 bases and 6 bases, there was a span of 18 bases. In DNA form, the CDR3 reads TGTGCCAGCAGCTCCAACAGCCTCTTGAGGGATGGCTACACCTTC. Protein: CASSSNSLLRDGYTF.

This clonotype was counted ten times or more. The V and J genes are TRBV7-8 and TRBJ2-3; D might be TRBD1 (5 bases). The CDR3 totals 13 residues. Germline V gene sequence: CDR1 SGHVS, CDR2 FQNEAQ. V lost 5 bases, J lost 6 bases, and 12 bases lay in between. The CDR3 DNA reads TGTGCCAGCAGCCCTCCCAGGGATGATACGCAGTATTTT. The encoded protein is CASSPPRDDTQYF.